Following are 7 T cell receptor beta chains from one sample sequenced in a study of regulatory T cells in long-lasting Graves disease. This sample's time point: newly diagnosed GD, antithyroid drugs for less than 3 months. Following extraction of RNA from PBMCs, that RNA was used to make the TCR library. The TCR beta library used iRepertoire HTBI primers with Arm-PCR amplification of CDR3. MiXCR, applied by TCRdb to the multiplex PCR reads, yields one record per CDR3 protein. The data show about 520,000 distinct CDR3 sequences, with about 11% seen just once and roughly 8.9% held by the top ten. These records were also assigned to another study, of T cells in Graves' hyperthyroidism and ophthalmopathy.

The source material was peripheral blood mononuclear cells (PBMCs), sampled at new diagnosis, from a patient treated with antithyroid drugs. The source is a woman in her 30s with Graves disease.

In this sample, this clonotype turned up many times. The V gene is TRBV10-3, the J gene TRBJ2-3, with TRBD2 identical over 9 bases. Germline CDR1 reads ENHRY; CDR2 reads SYGVKD. V shed 10 bases and J 7 bases; nucleotides not matched to a gene: 12. CDR3 length: 14 amino acids. CDR3: CATRGSSGSYTQYF. Written as DNA, the CDR3 is TGTGCCACCCGAGGGAGTAGCGGGAGTTATACGCAGTATTTT.

This clonotype showed up just a few times. V and J are TRBV6-2 or TRBV6-3 and TRBJ1-2, with a weak D call TRBD1 (5 bases). Germline lookup yields CDR1 MNHEY and CDR2 SVGEGT. Trimming pared 4 bases from V and 3 bases from J, leaving 12 bases between. The CDR3 totals 14 residues. CDR3 amino acids: CASSSRDSYYGYTF. Written as DNA, the CDR3 is TGTGCCAGCAGTTCACGAGACAGTTACTATGGCTACACCTTC.

This clonotype was observed at least ten times. V usage is TRBV3-1 and J usage is TRBJ1-2; no clear D. Per germline, CDR1 LGHDT and CDR2 YNNKEL (reference sequence). The CDR3 runs to 14 residues. Trimming stripped 1 base from V and 3 bases from J, with 9 bases between. This chain's CDR3 is CASSQARGYYGYTF. The CDR3 DNA sequence: TGTGCCAGCAGCCAAGCTCGCGGATACTATGGCTACACCTTC.

This clonotype was counted at least ten times. The chain joins TRBV7-2 to TRBJ2-3; D is uncertain. The CDR3 length is 18 residues. Germline V lookup: CDR1 SGHTA, CDR2 FQGNSA. V lost 4 bases, J lost 4 bases, and 24 bases lay in between. This CDR3 reads CASSSNPRMRTRADTQYF. DNA of the CDR3: TGTGCCAGCAGCTCCAACCCGAGGATGCGAACCCGGGCAGATACGCAGTATTTT.

The table lists this clonotype with many counts. The V and J genes are TRBV7-9 and TRBJ2-5; D gene ambiguous. V was pared by 3 bases and J by 7 bases, with 6 bases between. Germline assignment: CDR1 SEHNR and CDR2 FQNEAQ (reference sequence). This CDR3 spans 11 amino acids. Here the CDR3 DNA reads TGTGCCAGCAGCTTCGGGCGGACCCAGTACTTC. Translated: CASSFGRTQYF. Using reference TRBV7-9 and TRBJ2-5 for the parts outside the CDR3, the full variable domain is DTGVSQNPRHKITKRGQNVTFRCDPISEHNRLYWYRQTLGQGPEFLTYFQNEAQLEKSRLLSDRFSAERPKGSFSTLEIQRTEQGDSAMYLCASSFGRTQYFGPGTRLLVL.

There are a few counts of this clonotype. This rearrangement joins TRBV19 to TRBJ2-4, with D possibly TRBD1 on 6 matching bases. CDR1 and CDR2 (germline): LNHDA, SQIVND (reference sequence). With 6 bases removed from V and 6 bases from J, the gap between germline ends came to 21 bases. The CDR3 spans 16 residues. CDR3 nucleotide sequence: TGTGCCAGTAGCACCGAAACAGGGATCTTCGGAAACATTCAGTACTTC. Amino acids: CASSTETGIFGNIQYF.

The table lists this clonotype with a count of one. It differs at one base from a far larger clone, so likely a read error. This chain connects TRBV12-3 or TRBV12-4 to TRBJ2-1; 10 nucleotides agree with TRBD2. Trimming took 7 bases from V and 11 from J; bases not matched to a gene: 11. The CDR3 spans 14 residues. In DNA form, the CDR3 reads TGTGCCAGCATGATTCAGACTAGCGGGCATAAGCAGTTCTTC. This codes for CASMIQTSGHKQFF.